The 3 T cell receptor beta chains in this list originate from one sample, sequenced in a study of PD-1 blockade in classical Hodgkin lymphoma. The repertoire was sequenced with immunoSEQ multiplex PCR; TCRdb's copy has only in-frame clones and lacks some. The sample has about 17,000 clones, about 80% seen once. Exposure to brentuximab vedotin varied, and each patient had relapsed following autologous stem cell transplantation. The input for sequencing was peripheral blood mononuclear cells (PBMCs), taken at baseline. These receptors all stem from a human donor with classical Hodgkin lymphoma.

V gene TRBV6-1 combines with J gene TRBJ1-4; 8 bases line up with TRBD1. Unmatched junction bases numbered 4, after V lost 2 bases and J lost 2 bases. The CDR3 sequence is 16 residues long. Germline V gene sequence: CDR1 MNHNS, CDR2 SASEGT. DNA of the CDR3: TGTGCCAGCAGTGAACCGGGACAGGTTACTAATGAAAAACTGTTTTTT. Its translation: CASSEPGQVTNEKLFF.

The chain couples TRBV30 to TRBJ1-1; D unresolved. The V gene's germline CDR1 is GTSNPN and CDR2 SVGIG (reference sequence). This CDR3 has 15 residues. V lost 3 bases and J lost 4, with 18 bases in between. Written as DNA, the CDR3 is TGTGCCTGGAGGCCCTTCGGGGAGGAGGTCACTGAAGCTTTCTTT. This gives the protein CAWRPFGEEVTEAFF.

The rearrangement joins TRBV19 to TRBJ2-1; D may be TRBD2 (5 bases). Germline lookup yields CDR1 LNHDA and CDR2 SQIVND (reference sequence). This CDR3 has 16 residues. Trimming pared 1 base from V and 0 bases from J, leaving 10 bases between. CDR3 in DNA: TGTGCCAGTAGTATAGGAGGGTACAACTCCTACAATGAGCAGTTCTTC. Its translation: CASSIGGYNSYNEQFF.